The clone carrying this T cell receptor beta chain was found a few times. Adults between about 18 and 95 years of age took part from about 24 US areas. Two negative PCRs, clearance, or symptom resolution characterized the recovered Cohort 3 donors. The sample comes from a study of blood T cell repertoires in COVID-19. On the study more broadly: The United States, Italy and Spain provided the acute and convalescent COVID-19 samples.

TCRdb keeps only in-frame clones here, not all; method: immunoSEQ multiplex PCR. The sample has about 430,000 clones; 80% to 90% are singletons. The sequenced sample was PBMCs or T cells enriched from blood (not recorded which). This sequence originates from a man in his thirties or forties who had recovered from COVID-19.

The CDR3 is CALTPRPKSGEQFF. CDR3 DNA sequence: TGTGCCCTAACGCCTCGCCCAAAGTCGGGTGAGCAGTTCTTC. The genes are TRBV6-5 and TRBJ2-1; D ambiguous. From germline, CDR1 is MNHEY and CDR2 SVGAGI. The CDR3 totals 14 residues. V lost 11 bases and J lost 9, with 23 bases in between.